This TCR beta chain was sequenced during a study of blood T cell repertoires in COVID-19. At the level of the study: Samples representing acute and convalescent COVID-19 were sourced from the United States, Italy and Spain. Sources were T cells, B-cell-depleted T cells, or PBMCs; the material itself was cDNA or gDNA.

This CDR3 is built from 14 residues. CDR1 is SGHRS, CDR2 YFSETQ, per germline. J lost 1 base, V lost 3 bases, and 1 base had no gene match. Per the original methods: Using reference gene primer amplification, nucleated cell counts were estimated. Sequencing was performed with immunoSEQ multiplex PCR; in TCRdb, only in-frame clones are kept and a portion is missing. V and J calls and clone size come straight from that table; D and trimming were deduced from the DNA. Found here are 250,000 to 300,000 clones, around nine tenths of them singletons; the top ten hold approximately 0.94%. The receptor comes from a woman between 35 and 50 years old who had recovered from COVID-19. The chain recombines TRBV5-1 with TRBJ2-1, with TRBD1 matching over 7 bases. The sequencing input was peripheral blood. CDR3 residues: CASSWDSSYNEQFF. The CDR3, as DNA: TGCGCCAGCAGCTGGGACAGTTCCTACAATGAGCAGTTCTTC.